This T cell receptor beta chain is drawn from a study of blood T cell repertoires in COVID-19. Study-wide context: The cDNA or gDNA used as material had been derived from T cells, B-cell-depleted T cells, or PBMCs.

As handled by the study authors: Reference gene primer amplification yielded estimated nucleated cell counts. This table comes from immunoSEQ multiplex PCR, and its TCRdb copy is limited to in-frame clones, with some not included. For V, J and clone size, that table is used; D and trimming come from the DNA. Of about 670,000 clones listed, about nine tenths are singletons. Per germline, CDR1 MNHEY and CDR2 SVGEGT. This CDR3 is built from 16 residues. The junction had 12 bases not matched to a gene; V was cut back by 5 bases and J by 7 bases. Sequencing input: peripheral blood. J is TRBJ2-1 and V is TRBV6-2 or TRBV6-3; 9 bases line up with TRBD1. The receptor's source is a woman between 18 and 30 years old with acute or convalescent COVID-19. The CDR3 spells CASSPSLRTGVNEQFF. For the CDR3, the DNA is TGTGCCAGCAGTCCAAGCCTCAGGACAGGGGTAAATGAGCAGTTCTTC.